This entry features one T cell receptor (beta chain) sequence. The authors ran a second PCR of roughly 6 to 12 cycles using a sample-barcoded 5' primer and a J-beta primer mix. TCRdb re-analysed the 5' RACE reads in MiXCR, keeping a single row per CDR3 protein. The sample yields fewer than 650,000 distinct CDR3 sequences, about 29% seen once. This sample was taken from a study of blood T cells in healthy people across ages. This CDR3 has 16 amino acids. CDR1 and CDR2 from the germline V gene are DFQATT and SNEGSKA (reference sequence). Unmatched junction bases numbered 6, after V lost 1 base and J lost 0 bases. The same data also contributed to another study, on T cells of mothers and their children.

The chain has TRBV20-1 and TRBJ2-4; 7 positions agree with TRBD2. The TCR sequence derives from a boy aged 2 to 10 in good health. Sequencing was performed on blood. The CDR3 loop is CSARGLAELAKNIQYF. DNA for the CDR3: TGCAGTGCTAGAGGGCTAGCGGAGCTAGCCAAAAACATTCAGTACTTC.